The source of this T cell receptor beta chain is a study of blood T cells in healthy people across ages. Primers used in a second PCR of about 7 to 11 cycles were a sample-barcoded 5' primer and a J-beta primer mix. TCRdb reprocessed the 5' RACE reads with MiXCR, giving one entry per CDR3 protein. The table includes 650,000 to 950,000 distinct CDR3 sequences, roughly 44% detected once. The donors, aged roughly 6 to 95, were healthy Caucasians from Russia. For every donor, a draw yielded 8.5 to 10 milliliters of peripheral blood. Germline CDR1 and CDR2: LGHNA and YSLEER. V was trimmed by 0 bases and J by 4 bases, leaving 18 bases between them. This CDR3 region has 17 residues.

Input material: blood. The V gene is TRBV4-3, the J gene TRBJ1-1; D unresolved. This TCR came from a man between 60 and 70 years old in good health. The CDR3 region has the DNA TGCGCCAGCAGCCAAGATCCGAGGACTGGTCTGGCCACTGAAGCTTTCTTT. Its protein product is CASSQDPRTGLATEAFF.